One sample yielded the 6 T cell receptor beta chains listed below, sequenced in a study of cytomegalovirus exposure and HLA in healthy donors. Use of 60 Vbeta and 13 Jbeta primers characterized the PCR. Sequencing was performed with immunoSEQ multiplex PCR; in TCRdb, only in-frame clones are kept and a portion is missing. The sample lists some 150,000 clones, more than 60% occurring once. Specimen: PBMCs. All receptors derive from a man in his forties in good health and CMV-seronegative.

The V call is TRBV6-5, the J call TRBJ1-2; D is perhaps TRBD1 (6 bases). CDR3 length equals 14 residues. The germline V gene encodes CDR1 MNHEY and CDR2 SVGAGI. V was trimmed by 0 bases and J by 4 bases, leaving 9 bases between them. The CDR3 nucleotides are TGTGCCAGCAGTTACTCGACAGGACTCTATGGCTACACCTTC. Translation gives CASSYSTGLYGYTF.

The genes are TRBV2 and TRBJ2-2, with 12 bases aligning to TRBD1. Germline loops: CDR1 SNHLY, CDR2 FYNNEI. V lost 7 bases, J lost 7 bases, and 7 bases stayed unmatched. The CDR3 totals 15 residues. CDR3 in DNA: TGTGCCAGCACACGGGGGACAGGGGGCATCGGGGAGCTGTTTTTT. Translated, it gives CASTRGTGGIGELFF.

The chain recombines TRBV10-3 with TRBJ2-7, with D tentatively TRBD2 (6 bases). Germline CDR1 and CDR2: ENHRY and SYGVKD. V was cut by 6 bases and J by 0 bases, with 9 bases left in between. The CDR3 runs 13 residues. CDR3 residues: CAISGGDSYEQYF. CDR3 bases: TGTGCCATCAGCGGAGGGGACTCCTACGAGCAGTACTTC.

There are a few counts of this clone. The chain combines TRBV5-1 with TRBJ1-4, with D possibly TRBD1 on 5 matching bases. The germline V gene has CDR1 SGHRS and CDR2 YFSETQ. The V end was cut by 5 bases, the J end by 3 bases, with 14 bases between. The CDR3 is 15 amino acids. CDR3 loop: CASRPSGKANEKLFF. CDR3 nucleotides: TGCGCCAGCAGACCCTCAGGGAAGGCTAATGAAAAACTGTTTTTT.

The chain employs TRBV5-4 and TRBJ1-2; D is possibly TRBD1 (5 bases). The ends were cut back, 3 bases at V and 0 bases at J, with 9 bases in the middle. This CDR3 has 14 residues. Germline V lookup: CDR1 SGHNT, CDR2 YYREEE (reference sequence). The CDR3 DNA sequence: TGTGCCAGCAGCTCCAGGGCCCCTAACTATGGCTACACCTTC. This sequence encodes CASSSRAPNYGYTF.

The V call is TRBV28, the J call TRBJ1-4; TRBD1 matches 9 bases. This CDR3 region has 15 residues. Trimming removed 4 bases from V and 5 bases from J; junction bases left unmatched: 5. The germline gives CDR1 MDHEN, CDR2 SYDVKM. The DNA of the CDR3 is TGTGCCAGCAGTTCGAACGACAGGGGGAATGAAAAACTGTTTTTT. Translated, it gives CASSSNDRGNEKLFF.